This T cell receptor (beta chain) derives from a study of cytomegalovirus exposure and HLA in healthy donors. General observations from the study: In a later analysis, at a false discovery rate of 0.05, 16,951 TCR beta sequences were associated with HLA alleles. According to reports, the classifier identified cytomegalovirus status with high specificity and sensitivity.

Amplification used 60 Vbeta primers and 13 Jbeta primers. Here immunoSEQ multiplex PCR was the method, and the copy in TCRdb shows in-frame clones only, minus some. Of approximately 150,000 clones in the sample, around three quarters were seen once. Of note for this clone: What it binds is not known.

Donors consisted of healthy bone marrow donors. The CDR3 sequence is 16 residues long. V was pared by 4 bases and J by 4 bases, with 4 bases of the junction left unmatched. The V gene's germline CDR1 is SGHRS and CDR2 YFSETQ. The rearrangement joins TRBV5-1 to TRBJ2-3; TRBD2 aligns across 15 bases. Sequenced: PBMCs. This sequence originates from a woman in her 40s in good health and CMV-seronegative. The CDR3 coding sequence is TGCGCCAGCAGCCCGGGGACTAGCGGGAGGTCAGATACGCAGTATTTT. Its translation: CASSPGTSGRSDTQYF.